This is a list of T cell receptor beta chains from one sample in a study of blood T cells in healthy people across ages. TCRdb recomputed calls from the 5' RACE reads with MiXCR, one row per CDR3 protein. The sample holds approximately 600,000 distinct CDR3 sequences; under 70% are singletons and the top ten take around 37%. The sequenced material came from blood. The source is a man aged 60 to 69 in good health. Each CDR3 is given with its conserved first and last residue. A D gene is named only where the DNA matches it firmly. Clone size is not always given. Where it is, it says once, few, many or a class for expanded clones.

>-|-|TRBV20-1|TRBJ2-7
TGCAGTGCCCAGCGACAGCCCTACGAGCAGTACTTC
CSAQRQPYEQYF
>-|TRBD2|TRBV5-4|TRBJ2-1
TGTGCCAGCACTGGGGGGACTAGAAGTCTGGATAGTGAGCAGTTCTTC
CASTGGTRSLDSEQFF
>-|-|TRBV29-1|TRBJ2-1
TGCAGCGCCGAGGGGGCGTCGGAGGGTAATTTCGGGTATGTGCAGTTCTTC
CSAEGASEGNFGYVQFF
>-|-|TRBV6-2/TRBV6-3|TRBJ1-1
TGTGCCAGCAGTCGCAGGGAGGGAACTGAAGCTTTCTTT
CASSRREGTEAFF
>few|-|TRBV29-1|TRBJ1-1
TGCAGCGTTCGGCAGGGTCGATCTTCGGGCACTGAAGCTTTCTTT
CSVRQGRSSGTEAFF
>-|TRBD2|TRBV18|TRBJ2-1
TGTGCCAGCTCACCGGGTTCAAGCGGGGGGGCGAATGAGCAGTTCTTC
CASSPGSSGGANEQFF
>-|-|TRBV18|TRBJ2-3
TGTGCCAGCTCACCTTCAGCGAATATAGATACGCAGTATTTT
CASSPSANIDTQYF
>-|-|TRBV2|TRBJ1-1
TGTGCCAGCAGTGAAAGAGGGACCACTGAAGCTTTCTTT
CASSERGTTEAFF
>few|-|TRBV7-7|TRBJ2-3
TGTGCCAGCAGCAGACGGACGGGCCTCAATACGCAGTATTTT
CASSRRTGLNTQYF
>-|-|TRBV5-1|TRBJ1-4
TGCGCCAGCAGCTTGGACACGGGGTTTAATGAAAAACTGTTTTTT
CASSLDTGFNEKLFF
>-|-|TRBV5-8|TRBJ2-1
TGTGCCAGCAATGAGCAGTTCTTC
CASNEQFF
>few|TRBD1|TRBV7-9|TRBJ1-6
TGTGCCAGCGGGACAGGGAATTCACCCCTCCACTTT
CASGTGNSPLHF
>-|TRBD1|TRBV24-1|TRBJ1-2
TGTGCCACCAGTGATCAGGACAGGGCCTATGGCTACACCTTC
CATSDQDRAYGYTF
>many|TRBD2|TRBV6-1|TRBJ2-4
TGTGCCAGCAGGAAACTAGCGGGGGCCCCCTTGGGCAAAAACATTCAGTACTTC
CASRKLAGAPLGKNIQYF